The present T cell receptor (beta chain) was sequenced within a study of CD8 T cells in Susac syndrome. With random hexamers, roughly 0.45 to 1 ug RNA was reverse transcribed. One entry per CDR3 protein, called by TCRdb with MiXCR from the immunoSEQ multiplex PCR reads. Here the sample spans some 100,000 distinct CDR3 sequences, 85% to 95% being singletons. The authors sequenced TCR beta from blood CD8+ and CD4+ T cells. Germline V gene sequence: CDR1 LGHDT, CDR2 YNNKEL (reference sequence). This CDR3 is 13 amino acids long. V lost 1 base and J lost 1, with 4 bases in between. Sequenced: CD4+ T cells from PBMCs. The rearrangement links TRBV3-1 to TRBJ2-5; D not certain. The receptor was derived from a human donor with multiple sclerosis. CDR3 residues: CASSQGIQETQYF. The CDR3 nucleotides read TGTGCCAGCAGCCAAGGAATCCAAGAGACCCAGTACTTC.